This T cell receptor beta chain was documented in a study of cytomegalovirus exposure and HLA in healthy donors. With regard to this clone: The antigen is undetermined.

Study-wide results and limits: Most subjects had HLA-A and HLA-B alleles reportedly predicted accurately by TCR beta sequences. CMV serostatus stood as the only immune exposure information on hand.

There are 15 residues in the CDR3. CDR1 and CDR2 from the germline V gene are LNHNV and YYDKDF (reference sequence). V dropped 6 bases and J dropped 3; count of bases not matched to a gene: 5. The PCR ran on 60 Vbeta and 13 Jbeta primers. Sequencing used immunoSEQ multiplex PCR; TCRdb keeps in-frame clones, though not all of them. The listing contains approximately 96,000 clones. Sequencing input: PBMCs. The sequence was obtained from a girl aged 10 to 17 in good health and CMV-seropositive. This sequence joins TRBV15 and TRBJ2-2; 9 bases align to TRBD1. CDR3 bases: TGTGCCACCAGTGGGACAGGGAAGCACACCGGGGAGCTGTTTTTT. Amino acids: CATSGTGKHTGELFF.